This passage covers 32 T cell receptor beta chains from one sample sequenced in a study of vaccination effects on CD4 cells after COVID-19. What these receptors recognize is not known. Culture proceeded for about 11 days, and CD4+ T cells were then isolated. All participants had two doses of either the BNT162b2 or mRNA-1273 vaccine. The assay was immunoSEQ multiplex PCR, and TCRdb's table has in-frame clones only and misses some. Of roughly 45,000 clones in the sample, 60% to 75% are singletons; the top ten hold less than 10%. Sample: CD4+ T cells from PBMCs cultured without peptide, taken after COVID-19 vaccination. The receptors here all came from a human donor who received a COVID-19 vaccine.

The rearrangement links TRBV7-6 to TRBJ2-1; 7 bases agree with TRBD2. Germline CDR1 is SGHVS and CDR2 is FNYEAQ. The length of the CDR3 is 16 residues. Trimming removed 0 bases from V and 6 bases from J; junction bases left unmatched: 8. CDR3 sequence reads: CASSLASHTSANEQFF. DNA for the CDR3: TGTGCCAGCAGCTTAGCGTCTCATACTAGCGCCAATGAGCAGTTCTTC.

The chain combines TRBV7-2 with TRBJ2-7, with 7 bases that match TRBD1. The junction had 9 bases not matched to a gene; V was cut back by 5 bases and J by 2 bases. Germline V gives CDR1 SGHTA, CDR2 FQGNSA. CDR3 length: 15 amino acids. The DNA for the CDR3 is TGTGCCAGCAGCAGGGGGCTGGGGGCCGCCTACGAGCAGTACTTC. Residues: CASSRGLGAAYEQYF. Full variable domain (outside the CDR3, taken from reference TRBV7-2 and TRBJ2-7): GAGVSQSPSNKVTEKGKDVELRCDPISGHTALYWYRQSLGQGLEFLIYFQGNSAPDKSGLPSDRFSAERTGGSVSTLTIQRTQQEDSAVYLCASSRGLGAAYEQYFGPGTRLTVT.

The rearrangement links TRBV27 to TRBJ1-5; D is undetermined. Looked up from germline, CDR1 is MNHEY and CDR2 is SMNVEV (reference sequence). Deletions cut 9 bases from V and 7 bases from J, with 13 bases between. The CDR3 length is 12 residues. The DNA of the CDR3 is TGTGCCAGTAGAACCGGACGCCAGCCCCAGCATTTT. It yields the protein CASRTGRQPQHF.

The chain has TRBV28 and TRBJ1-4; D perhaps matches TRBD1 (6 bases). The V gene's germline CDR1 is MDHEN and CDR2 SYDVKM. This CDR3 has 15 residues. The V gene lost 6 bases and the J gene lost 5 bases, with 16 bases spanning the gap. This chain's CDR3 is CASRPAGTRNEKLFF. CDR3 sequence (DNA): TGTGCCAGCAGACCCGCCGGGACACGGAATGAAAAACTGTTTTTT.

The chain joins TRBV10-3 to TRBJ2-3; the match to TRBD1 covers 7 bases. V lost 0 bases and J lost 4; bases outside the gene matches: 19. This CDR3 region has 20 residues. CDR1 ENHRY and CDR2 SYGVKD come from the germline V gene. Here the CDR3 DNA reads TGTGCCATCAGTGAGTCTACCGGGGCGTGGAGAGACAGGGTGGCAGATACGCAGTATTTT. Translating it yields CAISESTGAWRDRVADTQYF.

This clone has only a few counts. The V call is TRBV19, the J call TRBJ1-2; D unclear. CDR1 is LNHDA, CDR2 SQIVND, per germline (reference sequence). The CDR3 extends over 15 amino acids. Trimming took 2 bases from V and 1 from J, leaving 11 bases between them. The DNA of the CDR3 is TGTGCCAGTAGTATATCGTCCGTGGGTAACTATGGCTACACCTTC. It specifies CASSISSVGNYGYTF.

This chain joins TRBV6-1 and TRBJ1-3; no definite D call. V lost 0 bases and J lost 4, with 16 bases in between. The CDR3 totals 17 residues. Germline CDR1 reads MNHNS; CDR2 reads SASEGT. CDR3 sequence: CASSEAHLGGTGNTIYF. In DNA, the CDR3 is TGTGCCAGCAGTGAAGCGCATTTAGGAGGTACGGGAAACACCATATATTTT.

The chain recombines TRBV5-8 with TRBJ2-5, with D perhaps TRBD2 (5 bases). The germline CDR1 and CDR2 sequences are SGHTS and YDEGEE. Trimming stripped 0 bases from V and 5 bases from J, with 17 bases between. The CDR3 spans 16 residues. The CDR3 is CASSLAVGGGWETQYF. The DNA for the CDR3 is TGTGCCAGCAGCTTGGCAGTCGGTGGAGGCTGGGAGACCCAGTACTTC.

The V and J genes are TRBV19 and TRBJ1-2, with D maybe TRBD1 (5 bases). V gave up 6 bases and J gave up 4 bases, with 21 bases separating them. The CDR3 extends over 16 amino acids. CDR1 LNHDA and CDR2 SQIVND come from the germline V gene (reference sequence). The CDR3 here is CASRARPALQGYGYTF. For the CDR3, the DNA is TGTGCCAGTAGAGCCCGGCCGGCCCTTCAGGGCTATGGCTACACCTTC.

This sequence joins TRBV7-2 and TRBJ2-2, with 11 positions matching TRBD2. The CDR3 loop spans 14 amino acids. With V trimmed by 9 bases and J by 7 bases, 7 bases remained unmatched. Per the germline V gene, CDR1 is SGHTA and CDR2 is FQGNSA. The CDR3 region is CASSGRASVGELFF. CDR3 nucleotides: TGTGCCAGTAGCGGGAGGGCCAGTGTCGGGGAGCTGTTTTTT.

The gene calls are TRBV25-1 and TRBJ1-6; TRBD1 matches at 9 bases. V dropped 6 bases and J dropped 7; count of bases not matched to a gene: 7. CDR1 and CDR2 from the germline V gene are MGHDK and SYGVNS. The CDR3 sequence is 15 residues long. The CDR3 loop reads CASSTTGTGNSPLHF. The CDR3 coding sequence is TGTGCCAGCAGCACCACCGGGACAGGGAATTCACCCCTCCACTTT.

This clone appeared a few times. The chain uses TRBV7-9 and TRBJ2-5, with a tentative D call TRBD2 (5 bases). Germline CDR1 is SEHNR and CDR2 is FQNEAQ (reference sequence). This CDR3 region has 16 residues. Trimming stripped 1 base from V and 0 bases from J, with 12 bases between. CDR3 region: CASSLGSASYQETQYF. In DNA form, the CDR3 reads TGTGCCAGCAGCTTAGGGTCGGCTAGCTACCAAGAGACCCAGTACTTC. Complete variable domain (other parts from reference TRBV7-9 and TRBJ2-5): DTGVSQNPRHKITKRGQNVTFRCDPISEHNRLYWYRQTLGQGPEFLTYFQNEAQLEKSRLLSDRFSAERPKGSFSTLEIQRTEQGDSAMYLCASSLGSASYQETQYFGPGTRLLVL.

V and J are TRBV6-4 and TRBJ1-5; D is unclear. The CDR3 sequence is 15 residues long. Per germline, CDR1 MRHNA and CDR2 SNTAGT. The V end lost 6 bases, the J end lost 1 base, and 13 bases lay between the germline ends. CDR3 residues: CASSAAGLSNQPQHF. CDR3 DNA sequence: TGTGCCAGCAGCGCGGCGGGTTTGAGCAATCAGCCCCAGCATTTT.

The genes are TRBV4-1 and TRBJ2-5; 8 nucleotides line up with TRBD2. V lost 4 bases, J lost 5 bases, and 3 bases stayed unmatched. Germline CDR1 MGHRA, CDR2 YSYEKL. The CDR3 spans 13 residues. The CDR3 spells CASSPSGSETQYF. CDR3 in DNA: TGCGCCAGCAGCCCCAGCGGGAGTGAGACCCAGTACTTC.

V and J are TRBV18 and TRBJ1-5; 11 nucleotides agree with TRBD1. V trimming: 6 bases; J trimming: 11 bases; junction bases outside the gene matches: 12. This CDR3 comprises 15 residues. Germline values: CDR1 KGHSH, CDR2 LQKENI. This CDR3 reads CASSGQGAPSSAQHF. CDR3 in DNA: TGTGCCAGCTCCGGACAGGGGGCTCCCTCATCAGCCCAGCATTTT.

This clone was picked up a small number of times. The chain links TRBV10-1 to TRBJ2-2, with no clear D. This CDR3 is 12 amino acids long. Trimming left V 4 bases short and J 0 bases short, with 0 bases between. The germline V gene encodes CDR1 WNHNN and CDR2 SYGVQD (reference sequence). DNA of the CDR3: TGCGCCAGCAGTGCGAACACCGGGGAGCTGTTTTTT. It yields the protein CASSANTGELFF.

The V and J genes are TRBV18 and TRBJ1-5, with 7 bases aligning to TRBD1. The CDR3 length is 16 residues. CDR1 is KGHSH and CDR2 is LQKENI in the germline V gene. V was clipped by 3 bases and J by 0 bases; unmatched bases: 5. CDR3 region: CASSPEQGYSNQPQHF. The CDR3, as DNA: TGTGCCAGCTCACCCGAACAGGGGTATAGCAATCAGCCCCAGCATTTT.

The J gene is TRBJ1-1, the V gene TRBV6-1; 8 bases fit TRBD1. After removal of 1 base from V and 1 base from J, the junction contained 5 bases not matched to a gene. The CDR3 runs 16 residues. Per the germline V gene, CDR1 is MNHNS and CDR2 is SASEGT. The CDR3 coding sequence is TGTGCCAGCAGTGAAGTCTCAGGGGGCTGGAACACTGAAGCTTTCTTT. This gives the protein CASSEVSGGWNTEAFF.

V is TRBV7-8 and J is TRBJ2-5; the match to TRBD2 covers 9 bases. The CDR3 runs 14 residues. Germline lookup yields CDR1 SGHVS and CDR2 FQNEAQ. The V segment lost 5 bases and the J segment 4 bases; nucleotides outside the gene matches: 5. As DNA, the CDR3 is TGTGCCAGCAGCCACGGGACTAGCAGAGAGACCCAGTACTTC. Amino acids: CASSHGTSRETQYF.

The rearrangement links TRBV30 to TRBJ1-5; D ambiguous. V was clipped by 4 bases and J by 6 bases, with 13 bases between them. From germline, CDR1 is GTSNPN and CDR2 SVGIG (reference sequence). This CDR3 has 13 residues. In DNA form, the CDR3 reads TGTGCCTGGACTACGGATTTGGGTCAGCCCCAGCATTTT. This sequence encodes CAWTTDLGQPQHF.

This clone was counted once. CDR3 residues: CAISESSSPNSPLHF. CDR3 bases: TGTGCCATCAGTGAGTCAAGTTCCCCCAATTCACCCCTCCACTTT. The J gene is TRBJ1-6, the V gene TRBV10-3; D remains unclear. There are 15 residues in the CDR3. The V gene's germline CDR1 is ENHRY and CDR2 SYGVKD. V was cut by 0 bases and J by 7 bases, with 10 bases left in between.

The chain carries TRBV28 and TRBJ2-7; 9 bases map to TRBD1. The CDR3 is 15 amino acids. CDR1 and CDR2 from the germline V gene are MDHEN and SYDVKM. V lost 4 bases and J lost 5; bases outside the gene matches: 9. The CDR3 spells CASSSAGTGSHEQYF. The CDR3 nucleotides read TGTGCCAGCAGTTCCGCCGGGACAGGGTCGCACGAGCAGTACTTC.

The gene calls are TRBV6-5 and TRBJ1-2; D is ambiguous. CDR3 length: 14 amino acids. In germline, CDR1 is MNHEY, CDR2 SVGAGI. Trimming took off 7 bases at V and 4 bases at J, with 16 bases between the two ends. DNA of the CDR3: TGTGCCAGCATGTCGCACAGCAACTTCTATGGCTACACCTTC. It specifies CASMSHSNFYGYTF.

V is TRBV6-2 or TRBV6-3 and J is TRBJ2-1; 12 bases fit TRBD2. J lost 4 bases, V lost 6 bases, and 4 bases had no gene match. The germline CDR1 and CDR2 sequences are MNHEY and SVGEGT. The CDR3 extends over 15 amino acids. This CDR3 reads CASSRLAGEYNEQFF. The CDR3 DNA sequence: TGTGCCAGCAGCCGACTAGCGGGAGAGTACAATGAGCAGTTCTTC.

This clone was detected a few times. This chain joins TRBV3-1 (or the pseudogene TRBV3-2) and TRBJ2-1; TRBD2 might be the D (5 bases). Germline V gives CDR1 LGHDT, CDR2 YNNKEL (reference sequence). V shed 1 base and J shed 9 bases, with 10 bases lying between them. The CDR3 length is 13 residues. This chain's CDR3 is CASSQVPLAEQFF. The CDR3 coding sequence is TGTGCCAGCAGCCAAGTCCCCCTAGCTGAGCAGTTCTTC.

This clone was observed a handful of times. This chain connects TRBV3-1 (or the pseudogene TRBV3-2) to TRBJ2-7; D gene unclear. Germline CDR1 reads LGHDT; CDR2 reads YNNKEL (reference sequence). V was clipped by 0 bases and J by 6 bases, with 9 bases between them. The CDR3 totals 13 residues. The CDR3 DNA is TGTGCCAGCAGCCAAGAAGGCGTTGCCGAGCAGTACTTC. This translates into CASSQEGVAEQYF.

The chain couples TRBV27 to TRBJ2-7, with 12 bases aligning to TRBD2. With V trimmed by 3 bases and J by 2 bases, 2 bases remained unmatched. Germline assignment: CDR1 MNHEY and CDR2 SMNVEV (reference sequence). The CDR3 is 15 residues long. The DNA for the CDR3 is TGTGCCAGCAGTTTTAGACTAGCGGGAGCCTACGAGCAGTACTTC. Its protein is CASSFRLAGAYEQYF.

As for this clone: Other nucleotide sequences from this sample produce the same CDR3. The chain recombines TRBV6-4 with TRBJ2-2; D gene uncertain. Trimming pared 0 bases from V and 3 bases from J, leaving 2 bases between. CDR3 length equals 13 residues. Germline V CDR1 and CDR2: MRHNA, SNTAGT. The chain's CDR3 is CASSDSDTGELFF. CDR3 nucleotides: TGTGCCAGCAGTGACTCAGACACCGGGGAGCTGTTTTTT.

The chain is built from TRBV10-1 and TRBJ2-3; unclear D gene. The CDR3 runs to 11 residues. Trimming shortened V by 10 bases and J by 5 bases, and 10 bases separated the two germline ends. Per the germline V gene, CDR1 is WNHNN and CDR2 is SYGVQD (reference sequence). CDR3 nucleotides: TGCGCCACCAACGTCGGAGATACGCAGTATTTT. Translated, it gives CATNVGDTQYF.

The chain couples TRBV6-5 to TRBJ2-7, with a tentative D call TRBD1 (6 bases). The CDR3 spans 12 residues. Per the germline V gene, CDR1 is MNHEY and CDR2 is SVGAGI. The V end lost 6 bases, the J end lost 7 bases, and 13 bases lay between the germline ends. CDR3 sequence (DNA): TGTGCCAGCAGGAGAAACAGGGTAGAGCAGTACTTC. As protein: CASRRNRVEQYF.

The CDR3 coding sequence is TGTGCCAGCAGTTACCCCCGACGACAGGCCAATCAGCCCCAGCATTTT. Encoded protein: CASSYPRRQANQPQHF. The chain couples TRBV6-6 to TRBJ1-5; D may be TRBD1 (6 bases). CDR3 length: 16 residues. Trimming shortened V by 2 bases and J by 3 bases, and 14 bases separated the two germline ends. The germline V gene has CDR1 MNHNY and CDR2 SVGAGI (reference sequence).

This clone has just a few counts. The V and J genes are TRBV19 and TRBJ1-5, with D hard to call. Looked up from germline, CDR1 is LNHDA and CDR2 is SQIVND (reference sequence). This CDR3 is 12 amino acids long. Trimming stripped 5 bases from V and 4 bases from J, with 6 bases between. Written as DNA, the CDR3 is TGTGCCAGTAGTTCGGGAAATCAGCCCCAGCATTTT. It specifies CASSSGNQPQHF.